The 25 T cell receptor beta chains below come from one sample, sequenced in a study of blood T cell repertoires in COVID-19. This table comes from immunoSEQ multiplex PCR, and its TCRdb copy is limited to in-frame clones, with some not included. The sample contains 160,000 or so clones, about four fifths of which appear only once. The sequenced material came from peripheral blood. The receptor set was obtained from an elderly woman with acute or convalescent COVID-19.

The chain links TRBV2 to TRBJ1-1; possibly TRBD1 for D (6 bases). Germline V gene lookup returns CDR1 SNHLY and CDR2 FYNNEI. V was pared by 6 bases and J by 5 bases, with 16 bases between. The CDR3 has 14 residues. The CDR3 DNA sequence: TGTGCCAGCAGGGGGGCGGCTCTGGAAACTGAAGCTTTCTTT. It specifies CASRGAALETEAFF.

The chain joins TRBV10-2 to TRBJ1-5; D call uncertain. The CDR3 length is 14 residues. Trimming stripped 8 bases from V and 0 bases from J, with 11 bases between. Looked up from germline, CDR1 is WSHSY and CDR2 is SAAADI. The CDR3 DNA reads TGCGCCAGCGGTGCAGTACCTAGCAATCAGCCCCAGCATTTT. This gives the protein CASGAVPSNQPQHF.

Here the CDR3 reads CASSGGTGALRETQYF. CDR3 DNA sequence: TGTGCCAGCAGCGGGGGAACAGGGGCTTTGCGGGAGACCCAGTACTTC. The chain employs TRBV5-8 and TRBJ2-5, with 7 bases identical to TRBD1. The junction had 14 bases not matched to a gene; V was cut back by 4 bases and J by 5 bases. Germline CDR1 reads SGHTS; CDR2 reads YDEGEE. The CDR3 consists of 16 residues.

V is TRBV2 and J is TRBJ2-5; tentatively, D is TRBD1 (6 bases). The CDR3 is made up of 14 amino acids. CDR1 is SNHLY and CDR2 is FYNNEI in the germline V gene. V lost 6 bases to trimming and J lost 2 bases, with 13 bases between them. CDR3 DNA sequence: TGTGCCAGCAGGGAAACAGGGCCTCAAGAGACCCAGTACTTC. As protein: CASRETGPQETQYF.

The rearrangement joins TRBV3-1 (or the pseudogene TRBV3-2) to TRBJ1-2; tentatively, D is TRBD1 (6 bases). CDR1 and CDR2 from the germline V gene are LGHDT and YNNKEL (reference sequence). This CDR3 is 15 amino acids long. Trimming stripped 2 bases from V and 8 bases from J, with 18 bases between. The CDR3 DNA reads as TGTGCCAGCAGCCAAATAAATAACGGGGGGCGAGGCTACACCTTC. As protein: CASSQINNGGRGYTF.

This clone has just a few counts. The rearrangement uses TRBV7-9 and TRBJ2-5, with TRBD2 identical over 15 bases. V trimming: 5 bases; J trimming: 1 base; junction bases outside the gene matches: 8. The CDR3 loop spans 18 amino acids. Germline CDR1 is SEHNR and CDR2 is FQNEAQ (reference sequence). CDR3 sequence reads: CASSLGLAGGDFQETQYF. CDR3 nucleotide sequence: TGTGCCAGCAGCCTTGGACTAGCGGGAGGGGATTTCCAAGAGACCCAGTACTTC.

The chain joins TRBV5-1 to TRBJ2-7; D might be TRBD1 (5 bases). Trimming pared 1 base from V and 9 bases from J, leaving 17 bases between. Germline-derived CDR1 and CDR2 are SGHRS and YFSETQ. The CDR3 consists of 14 residues. In DNA, the CDR3 is TGCGCCAGCAGCTTGTCGGCGACGGATAGGGGGCAGTACTTC. It is translated as CASSLSATDRGQYF.

This chain connects TRBV28 to TRBJ2-1; 8 nucleotides line up with TRBD2. CDR1 and CDR2 (germline): MDHEN, SYDVKM. With V trimmed by 8 bases and J by 0 bases, 9 bases remained unmatched. The CDR3 has 16 residues. The CDR3 DNA follows: TGTGCCAGCGAGGTCAGCGGGGGCCTCTCCTACAATGAGCAGTTCTTC. The encoded protein is CASEVSGGLSYNEQFF.

The chain joins TRBV2 to TRBJ1-2; TRBD1 matches 9 bases. The CDR3 spans 14 residues. The trim removed 6 bases at V and 6 bases at J, leaving 8 bases unmatched. Per germline, CDR1 SNHLY and CDR2 FYNNEI. As DNA, the CDR3 is TGTGCCAGCAGCGATGATCGACAGGGGGATGGCTACACCTTC. As protein: CASSDDRQGDGYTF. The variable domain in full, with the rest retrieved from reference TRBV2 and TRBJ1-2, is EPEVTQTPSHQVTQMGQEVILRCVPISNHLYFYWYRQILGQKVEFLVSFYNNEISEKSEIFDDQFSVERPDGSNFTLKIRSTKLEDSAMYFCASSDDRQGDGYTFGSGTRLTVV.

This clone has a handful of counts. CDR3 sequence reads: CASSMGQGTETQYF. CDR3 DNA: TGCGCCAGCAGTATGGGACAGGGGACCGAGACCCAGTACTTC. This chain uses TRBV10-1 with TRBJ2-5, with 10 bases identical to TRBD1. The CDR3 has 14 amino acids. Germline CDR1 is WNHNN and CDR2 is SYGVQD (reference sequence). Trimming at V came to 5 bases and at J to 5 bases, leaving 5 bases not matched to a gene.

The chain is built from TRBV10-1 and TRBJ1-5; D gene uncertain. The CDR3 totals 12 residues. The germline gives CDR1 WNHNN, CDR2 SYGVQD (reference sequence). Trimming removed 4 bases at V and 1 base at J, with 2 bases between. For the CDR3, the DNA is TGCGCCAGCAGTGCGAGCAATCAGCCCCAGCATTTT. Translation gives CASSASNQPQHF.

The chain carries TRBV7-9 and TRBJ1-5; D is ambiguous. The CDR3 contains 15 residues. CDR1 and CDR2 from the germline V gene are SEHNR and FQNEAQ (reference sequence). V was shortened by 5 bases and J by 1 base, with 12 bases between the two germline ends. The CDR3 bases are TGTGCCAGCAGCCCAGGCGGGGTCAGCAATCAGCCCCAGCATTTT. Amino acids: CASSPGGVSNQPQHF.

The rearrangement uses TRBV6-5 and TRBJ1-1; a possible D gene is TRBD1 (6 bases). In germline, CDR1 is MNHEY, CDR2 SVGAGI. CDR3 length: 15 amino acids. Deletions cut 6 bases from V and 6 bases from J, with 20 bases between. CDR3 protein: CASSREGGLIAEAFF. CDR3 in DNA: TGTGCCAGCAGCCGTGAGGGGGGGCTTATAGCTGAAGCTTTCTTT.

This chain links TRBV6-5 with TRBJ1-4; no reliable D call. Trimming shortened V by 6 bases and J by 8 bases, and 13 bases separated the two germline ends. Germline V gene lookup returns CDR1 MNHEY and CDR2 SVGAGI. This CDR3 has 13 residues. The DNA for the CDR3 is TGTGCCAGCAGACTAGCTCCGGGGGAAAAACTGTTTTTT. The encoded protein is CASRLAPGEKLFF.

V usage is TRBV28 and J usage is TRBJ2-7; 7 bases agree with TRBD1. CDR3 length: 15 amino acids. The V gene's germline CDR1 is MDHEN and CDR2 SYDVKM. The junction had 7 bases not matched to a gene; V was cut back by 5 bases and J by 0 bases. The CDR3 DNA reads as TGTGCCAGCAGTGCTCCGGGACAGAGCTCCTACGAGCAGTACTTC. Translated: CASSAPGQSSYEQYF.

The V gene is TRBV9, the J gene TRBJ1-1; 7 bases fit TRBD1. V dropped 3 bases and J dropped 4; count of bases not matched to a gene: 6. The length of the CDR3 is 14 residues. The germline V gene encodes CDR1 SGDLS and CDR2 YYNGEE. This CDR3 reads CASSAGTGATEAFF. The CDR3 DNA is TGTGCCAGCAGCGCGGGCACAGGGGCCACTGAAGCTTTCTTT.

This clone was detected a few times. This rearrangement joins TRBV30 to TRBJ1-5; 10 nucleotides match TRBD1. This CDR3 has 15 residues. V shed 5 bases and J 7 bases; nucleotides not matched to a gene: 11. Germline V gene sequence: CDR1 GTSNPN, CDR2 SVGIG (reference sequence). CDR3 in amino acids: CAWGPRTGGEQPQHF. CDR3 in DNA: TGTGCCTGGGGACCGAGGACAGGGGGAGAACAGCCCCAGCATTTT.

The rearrangement links TRBV28 to TRBJ2-1, with D possibly being TRBD2 (6 bases). Germline values: CDR1 MDHEN, CDR2 SYDVKM. The CDR3 totals 15 residues. V gave up 7 bases and J gave up 4 bases, with 17 bases separating them. Here the CDR3 DNA reads TGTGCCAGCATTTCCTCCTGGGGAGGATACAATGAGCAGTTCTTC. Translated, it gives CASISSWGGYNEQFF.

The rearrangement links TRBV18 to TRBJ2-1; 10 bases fit TRBD2. J gave up 7 bases and V 6 bases, and 9 bases lay outside the gene matches. The CDR3 is 15 amino acids. CDR1 is KGHSH, CDR2 LQKENI, per germline. The CDR3 sequence is CASSSLAGEGNEQFF. The CDR3 nucleotides read TGTGCCAGCTCTTCCCTAGCGGGAGAAGGGAATGAGCAGTTCTTC.

V and J are TRBV10-2 and TRBJ2-2, with a weak D call TRBD2 (5 bases). Trimming pared 6 bases from V and 7 bases from J, leaving 9 bases between. The CDR3 length is 12 residues. Germline V gene lookup returns CDR1 WSHSY and CDR2 SAAADI. The CDR3, as DNA: TGCGCCAGCAGCTATGGAGGCGGGGAGCTGTTTTTT. Its translation is CASSYGGGELFF.

This clone has a handful of counts. The chain has TRBV6-2 or TRBV6-3 and TRBJ1-6; TRBD1 is a possible D gene (6 bases). The germline gives CDR1 MNHEY, CDR2 SVGEGT. CDR3 length: 15 amino acids. V was pared by 0 bases and J by 8 bases, with 11 bases between. CDR3: CASSYSGGAYSPLHF. The CDR3 bases are TGTGCCAGCAGTTACTCGGGGGGGGCTTATTCACCCCTCCACTTT.

The V gene is TRBV19, the J gene TRBJ1-1; D is perhaps TRBD1 (5 bases). The CDR3 loop spans 15 amino acids. The V end was cut by 5 bases, the J end by 0 bases, with 13 bases between. CDR1 and CDR2 from the germline V gene are LNHDA and SQIVND (reference sequence). In nucleotides, the CDR3 is TGTGCCAGTAGTTGGCGTGAGGACATGAACACTGAAGCTTTCTTT. Protein sequence: CASSWREDMNTEAFF.

The CDR3 sequence: CASSQALASYNEQFF. The CDR3 DNA reads TGTGCCAGCAGCCAAGCACTAGCGTCTTACAATGAGCAGTTCTTC. The rearrangement links TRBV3-1 (or the pseudogene TRBV3-2) to TRBJ2-1, with TRBD2 identical over 7 bases. Germline values: CDR1 LGHDT, CDR2 YNNKEL (reference sequence). V lost 1 base and J lost 4; bases outside the gene matches: 4. CDR3 length equals 15 residues.

The rearrangement uses TRBV7-3 and TRBJ2-1, with D possibly being TRBD2 (7 bases). In germline, CDR1 is SGHTA, CDR2 FQGTGA. The germline V and J ends were trimmed by 5 bases and 0 bases, with 17 bases remaining between them. The CDR3 has 17 amino acids. CDR3 nucleotide sequence: TGTGCCAGCAGCCTCTTCGCGGGGGACACCTCCTACAATGAGCAGTTCTTC. It is translated as CASSLFAGDTSYNEQFF. The full variable domain, its missing parts supplied by reference TRBV7-3 and TRBJ2-1, is GAGVSQTPSNKVTEKGKYVELRCDPISGHTALYWYRQSLGQGPEFLIYFQGTGAADDSGLPNDRFFAVRPEGSVSTLKIQRTERGDSAVYLCASSLFAGDTSYNEQFFGPGTRLTVL.

V usage is TRBV6-5 and J usage is TRBJ1-2; possible D gene TRBD1, 6 bases. Germline lookup yields CDR1 MNHEY and CDR2 SVGAGI. V was pared by 5 bases and J by 6 bases, with 13 bases between. The CDR3 length is 13 residues. The CDR3 DNA sequence: TGTGCCAGCAGTCCGGGACATACGGATGGCTACACCTTC. This gives the protein CASSPGHTDGYTF.